Listed here are 12 T cell receptor beta chains from one sample, sequenced in a study of identifying expanded T cells in peripheral blood. Profiling relied on immunoSEQ multiplex PCR, and the TCRdb table lists in-frame clones only, not all of them. Among around 56,000 clones listed, about 83% were seen once. Sample: blood. These receptors originate from a person aged 18 to 75 in good health.

The J gene is TRBJ1-3, the V gene TRBV15; D call uncertain. Per the germline V gene, CDR1 is LNHNV and CDR2 is YYDKDF (reference sequence). V shed 6 bases and J shed 2 bases, with 17 bases lying between them. This CDR3 has 16 amino acids. The CDR3 protein is CATSSSWTVAGNTIYF. CDR3 in DNA: TGTGCCACCAGTAGCAGCTGGACTGTAGCTGGAAACACCATATATTTT. Drawing the rest from reference TRBV15 and TRBJ1-3, the complete variable domain is DAMVIQNPRYQVTQFGKPVTLSCSQTLNHNVMYWYQQKSSQAPKLLFHYYDKDFNNEADTPDNFQSRRPNTSFCFLDIRSPGLGDTAMYLCATSSSWTVAGNTIYFGEGSWLTVV.

The J gene is TRBJ1-1, the V gene TRBV6-5; 7 bases fit TRBD1. CDR3 size: 16 residues. Losses at the gene ends were 1 base for V and 1 base for J; bases not matched to a gene: 6. Germline V gene lookup returns CDR1 MNHEY and CDR2 SVGAGI. DNA of the CDR3: TGTGCCAGCAGTTACTGGCAGGGGGGGAAGAACACTGAAGCTTTCTTT. As protein: CASSYWQGGKNTEAFF.

V usage is TRBV18 and J usage is TRBJ2-1; 10 bases map to TRBD2. The trim removed 6 bases at V and 9 bases at J, leaving 5 bases unmatched. Per germline, CDR1 KGHSH and CDR2 LQKENI. The CDR3 is 13 residues long. CDR3: CASSETSGFEQFF. In DNA, the CDR3 is TGTGCCAGCTCTGAGACTAGCGGGTTTGAGCAGTTCTTC.

This clone was counted a few times. The V and J genes are TRBV5-5 and TRBJ2-5; D possibly corresponds to TRBD1 (5 bases). Per the germline V gene, CDR1 is SGHKS and CDR2 is YYEKEE (reference sequence). This CDR3 comprises 15 residues. V was shortened by 4 bases and J by 9 bases, with 22 bases between the two germline ends. This CDR3 reads CASSVDTQNRVAQYF. The CDR3 DNA reads as TGTGCCAGCAGCGTGGACACACAGAATCGGGTGGCCCAGTACTTC.

V is TRBV7-2 and J is TRBJ2-1; 9 nucleotides align to TRBD1. The CDR3 extends over 15 amino acids. V shed 5 bases and J 6 bases; nucleotides not matched to a gene: 8. The germline gives CDR1 SGHTA, CDR2 FQGNSA. Here the CDR3 DNA reads TGTGCCAGCAGCCAGGACAGGGGAGGTCGCAATGAGCAGTTCTTC. It translates to CASSQDRGGRNEQFF.

The chain combines TRBV4-3 with TRBJ2-7; D gene ambiguous. This CDR3 is 17 amino acids long. Germline CDR1 reads LGHNA; CDR2 reads YSLEER. The ends were cut back, 0 bases at V and 2 bases at J, with 17 bases in the middle. The chain's CDR3 is CASSQEYGSDLTYEQYF. In DNA form, the CDR3 reads TGCGCCAGCAGCCAAGAATACGGCAGCGACTTGACCTACGAGCAGTACTTC.

This clone has more than one count but fewer than ten. This chain uses TRBV9 with TRBJ1-2; 8 nucleotides match TRBD1. Losses at the gene ends were 0 bases for V and 8 bases for J; bases not matched to a gene: 6. This CDR3 has 14 residues. From germline, CDR1 is SGDLS and CDR2 YYNGEE. CDR3 in amino acids: CASSVDAGGGGYTF. The CDR3 nucleotides read TGTGCCAGCAGCGTAGATGCAGGGGGCGGAGGCTACACCTTC.

The chain links TRBV5-1 to TRBJ2-2; D is unclear. Between the trimmed V and J ends, which lost 4 bases and 4 bases, there was a span of 14 bases. The CDR3 loop spans 15 amino acids. The V gene's germline CDR1 is SGHRS and CDR2 YFSETQ. The CDR3 is CASSVEEHVTGELFF. The CDR3, as DNA: TGCGCCAGCAGCGTCGAGGAGCATGTCACCGGGGAGCTGTTTTTT.

The chain links TRBV25-1 to TRBJ2-2; 11 bases map to TRBD2. Germline CDR1 is MGHDK and CDR2 is SYGVNS. This CDR3 contains 16 residues. V dropped 4 bases and J dropped 1; count of bases not matched to a gene: 2. The CDR3 here is CASSGLAGGNTGELFF. CDR3 bases: TGTGCCAGCAGTGGCCTAGCGGGGGGGAACACCGGGGAGCTGTTTTTT. Combining the CDR3 with reference TRBV25-1 and TRBJ2-2 gives the whole variable domain EADIYQTPRYLVIGTGKKITLECSQTMGHDKMYWYQQDPGMELHLIHYSYGVNSTEKGDLSSESTVSRIRTEHFPLTLESARPSHTSQYLCASSGLAGGNTGELFFGEGSRLTVL.

The chain couples TRBV19 to TRBJ2-5; 8 positions agree with TRBD1. The CDR3 consists of 13 residues. Looked up from germline, CDR1 is LNHDA and CDR2 is SQIVND (reference sequence). Trimming took 6 bases from V and 2 from J; bases not matched to a gene: 2. CDR3 region: CASRRTGQETQYF. For the CDR3, the DNA is TGTGCCAGTAGGAGGACAGGGCAAGAGACCCAGTACTTC.

The V and J genes are TRBV18 and TRBJ1-2; D gene unclear. The CDR3 runs 14 residues. Germline CDR1 is KGHSH and CDR2 is LQKENI. Between the trimmed V and J ends, which lost 3 bases and 1 base, there was a span of 9 bases. CDR3 residues: CASSPAVDNYGYTF. CDR3 DNA sequence: TGTGCCAGCTCACCTGCGGTAGATAACTATGGCTACACCTTC.

The chain carries TRBV5-1 and TRBJ1-2, with D possibly matching TRBD1 (5 bases). The germline gives CDR1 SGHRS, CDR2 YFSETQ. This CDR3 is built from 16 residues. Trimming removed 4 bases from V and 5 bases from J, with 21 bases in between. CDR3 region: CASSPGRPQGVYGYTF. The DNA for the CDR3 is TGCGCCAGCAGCCCGGGACGGCCTCAGGGAGTATATGGCTACACCTTC.